These T cell receptor beta chains were read from a single sample in a study of Ad26.COV2.S vaccination and SARS-CoV-2 variants. Using immunoSEQ multiplex PCR, the repertoire was profiled, and TCRdb retains in-frame clones only, with some absent. This table holds hundreds of thousands of clones, more than 85% found once. The sequenced sample was peripheral blood, obtained in a trial of Ad26.COV2.S vaccine versus placebo. All receptors come from a person aged 18-60 years who received the Ad26.COV2.S COVID-19 vaccine or a placebo. The CDR3 runs from the conserved cysteine through the conserved F or W. The D gene is left open where the match is weak. Rows give clone size only sometimes, using once, few, many, or a class for an expanded clone.

>NA|TRBD1|TRBJ2-5|TRBV27
TGTGCCAGCAGTCGAACAGGGGTCGGAGAGACCCAGTACTTC
CASSRTGVGETQYF
>NA|NA|TRBJ1-2|TRBV18
TGTGCCAGCTCACCAAGGACAGATAACTATGGCTACACCTTC
CASSPRTDNYGYTF
>NA|TRBD2|TRBJ2-1|TRBV7-8
TGTGCCAGCAGCTTAGGTTCTAGCGGGGGGCCCCCGCAATGGGATGAGCAGTTCTTC
CASSLGSSGGPPQWDEQFF
>NA|TRBD1|TRBJ2-2|TRBV15
TGTGCCACCAGAGACAGGGTGTACGGGGAGCTGTTTTTT
CATRDRVYGELFF
>once|NA|TRBJ2-7|TRBV5-6
TGTGCCAGCAGCCCCGGACGGCGCTCCTACGAGCAGTACTTC
CASSPGRRSYEQYF
>NA|NA|TRBJ2-7|TRBV11-2
TGTGCCAGCAGCTTAGGGGCGGGACAGCCGATCTACGAGCAGTACTTC
CASSLGAGQPIYEQYF
>NA|TRBD2|TRBJ2-3|TRBV2
TGTGCCAGCAGTGGACTAGCGAGGGGAGATACGCAGTATTTT
CASSGLARGDTQYF
>NA|NA|TRBJ2-3|TRBV7-2
TGTGCCAGCAGCTTAGTGGTGGGAAGCACAGATACGCAGTATTTT
CASSLVVGSTDTQYF
>NA|NA|TRBJ2-3|TRBV24-1
TGTGCCACCGCTCCGGGACTAGGGGGCGGTACGCAGTATTTT
CATAPGLGGGTQYF
>NA|NA|TRBJ1-3|TRBV7-9
TGTGCCAGCAGCTTAGCGCGACAGCGTGGAAACACCATATATTTT
CASSLARQRGNTIYF
>NA|TRBD1|TRBJ1-1|TRBV28
TGTGCCAGCCACAGGGGGGGTGTGGGCACTGAAGCTTTCTTT
CASHRGGVGTEAFF
>once|NA|TRBJ2-1|TRBV9
TGTGCCAGCAGCTTGACCGCGACACTTACCTACAATGAGCAGTTCTTC
CASSLTATLTYNEQFF
>NA|TRBD1|TRBJ2-2|TRBV28
TGTGCCAGCACAAGGACAGGGAACACCGGGGAGCTGTTTTTT
CASTRTGNTGELFF
>NA|NA|TRBJ1-6|TRBV5-6
TGTGCCAGCAGCTCACCGGGATCCGGAGGTTCACCCCTCCACTTT
CASSSPGSGGSPLHF
>NA|NA|TRBJ2-2|TRBV19
TGTGCCAGTAGTATAGATACGACAGGCACCGGGGAGCTGTTTTTT
CASSIDTTGTGELFF
>few|NA|TRBJ1-5|TRBV11-2
TGTGCCAGCAGCTTAAGGGCAGGGGACACTCAGCCCCAGCATTTT
CASSLRAGDTQPQHF
>NA|TRBD1|TRBJ2-7|TRBV2
TGTGCCAGCGATAGCTACGATACCTCGGGACAGCAAGTCTCCTACGAGCAGTACTTC
CASDSYDTSGQQVSYEQYF
>NA|NA|TRBJ2-2|TRBV19
TGTGCCAGTAGTATAATGGGGAACGGGGAGCTGTTTTTT
CASSIMGNGELFF
>NA|NA|TRBJ1-1|TRBV25-1
TGTGCCAGCAGTGATACAGGGCCGGGCACTGAAGCTTTCTTT
CASSDTGPGTEAFF
>NA|TRBD2|TRBJ2-1|TRBV7-9
TGTGCCAGCAGCTCAGTCTCACTAGCGGGAGGGTACAATGAGCAGTTCTTC
CASSSVSLAGGYNEQFF
>NA|NA|TRBJ2-1|TRBV10-2
TGCGCCAGCAGTGAAAATGAGCAGTTCTTC
CASSENEQFF
>NA|NA|TRBJ2-2|TRBV30
TGTGCCGCGACTTCTGAACCTAACACCGGGGAGCTGTTTTTT
CAATSEPNTGELFF
>NA|NA|TRBJ2-2|TRBV6-1
TGTGCCAGCAGTGAAGCCCCAGGGACCGGGGAGCTGTTTTTT
CASSEAPGTGELFF
>NA|NA|TRBJ2-1|TRBV6-5
TGTGCCAGCAGCGTCCGGGAAGACTCCTACAATGAGCAGTTCTTC
CASSVREDSYNEQFF
>NA|NA|TRBJ1-5|TRBV4-1
TGCGCCAGCAGCCATCCAGGGTTAGGTCAGCCCCAGCATTTT
CASSHPGLGQPQHF
>NA|NA|TRBJ2-7|TRBV7-9
TGTGCCAGCAGCTTAAAATACTCCTACGAGCAGTACTTC
CASSLKYSYEQYF
>NA|NA|TRBJ1-1|TRBV7-9
TGTGCCAGCAGCTTAGGCGAAGTAACTGAAGCTTTCTTT
CASSLGEVTEAFF
>NA|TRBD1|TRBJ2-7|TRBV2
TGTGCCAGCAGTGAAGCGTGGACAGGGGACTCCTACGAGCAGTACTTC
CASSEAWTGDSYEQYF
>NA|NA|TRBJ2-7|TRBV10-2
TGCGCCAGCAGTGACGGCGACGAGCAGTACTTC
CASSDGDEQYF
>NA|NA|TRBJ2-7|TRBV28
TGTGCCAGCACCGGGAACCACTACGAGCAGTACTTC
CASTGNHYEQYF
>NA|NA|TRBJ2-3|TRBV5-1
TGCGCCAGCAGCTTGGCCGGCAGCCCCATGCAGTATTTT
CASSLAGSPMQYF
>NA|NA|TRBJ1-1|TRBV6-1
TGTGCCAGCAGTGAACCGGCACCCAGACTGAACACTGAAGCTTTCTTT
CASSEPAPRLNTEAFF
>few|NA|TRBJ1-1|TRBV4-2
TGTGCCAGCAGCCAGGGGGGATCGAACACTGAAGCTTTCTTT
CASSQGGSNTEAFF
>NA|NA|TRBJ1-1|TRBV19
TGTGCCAGTAAACCTAGGTTGAGCACTGAAGCTTTCTTT
CASKPRLSTEAFF
>NA|NA|TRBJ1-4|TRBV6-5
TGTGCCTGCTCCCGGGCGCTGGAAAAACTGTTTTTT
CACSRALEKLFF
>NA|NA|TRBJ2-3|TRBV6-1
TGTGCCAGCAGTGAAGTACTAGGGTACAGAGATACGCAGTATTTT
CASSEVLGYRDTQYF
>NA|TRBD2|TRBJ2-7|TRBV2
TGTGCCAGCAGTGAATGGGGGGGAGGGCCCTACGAGCAGTACTTC
CASSEWGGGPYEQYF
>few|NA|TRBJ1-1|TRBV30
TGTGCCTGGGCCGGGCCGAGGGCCAGTGAAGCTTTCTTT
CAWAGPRASEAFF